This is a list of T cell receptor beta chains from one sample in a study of shared clonotypes between healthy human individuals. Here immunoSEQ multiplex PCR was the method, and the copy in TCRdb shows in-frame clones only, minus some. This table holds 450,000 or so clones, more than 70% found once. The sample taken for sequencing was PBMCs. The receptors originated from a woman between 40 and 50 years old in good health. Some clones in this sample may be carry-over from other donors' samples. Each CDR3 is given with its conserved first and last residue. D genes are given only for firm matches.

V gene	J gene	D gene	CDR3 DNA	CDR3 protein
TRBV28	TRBJ2-7	.	TGTGCCAGCAGTTTTGGTCCAACCTACGAGCAGTACTTC	CASSFGPTYEQYF
TRBV7-8	TRBJ2-1	.	TGTGCCAGCAGCCTCATCCCCCTAGGCTCCTACAATGAGCAGTTCTTC	CASSLIPLGSYNEQFF
TRBV6-1	TRBJ1-2	.	TGTGCCAGCAGTGAATCATTCTGGGACACCTTC	CASSESFWDTF
TRBV18	TRBJ2-2	.	TGTGCCAGCTCGCCAAACCGTTGGCTGGATTACACCGGGGAGCTGTTTTTT	CASSPNRWLDYTGELFF
TRBV5-1	TRBJ1-5	.	TGCGCCAGCAGCTTAGATTCGGATCAGCCCCAGCATTTT	CASSLDSDQPQHF
TRBV25-1	TRBJ2-2	.	TGTGCCAGCAGGGAAGGGATTTCCGGGGAGCTGTTTTTT	CASREGISGELFF
TRBV5-4	TRBJ1-5	.	TGTGCCAGCAGCTTGGGGGGTAGCAATCAGCCCCAGCATTTT	CASSLGGSNQPQHF
TRBV11-2	TRBJ1-1	.	TGTGCCAGCAGCTTAGATACAGCCACATACACTGAAGCTTTCTTT	CASSLDTATYTEAFF
TRBV9	TRBJ1-5	TRBD1	TGTGCCAGCAGCGCGGGACCGGGACAGGGCCAGCCCCAGCATTTT	CASSAGPGQGQPQHF
TRBV11-2	TRBJ1-3	TRBD1	TGTGCCAGCAGCCCAGGACAGGTTATCTCTGGAAACACCATATATTTT	CASSPGQVISGNTIYF